This is a list of T cell receptor beta chains from one sample in a study of blood T cell repertoires in COVID-19. Using immunoSEQ multiplex PCR, the repertoire was profiled, and TCRdb retains in-frame clones only, with some absent. Here the sample spans approximately 330,000 clones, just under 90% being singletons. Sequenced material: PBMCs or T cells enriched from blood (not recorded which). The receptors were gathered from a woman younger than 45 who had recovered from COVID-19. Each CDR3 is given with its conserved first and last residue. The order of the fields is clone size, V gene, J gene, CDR3 length, D gene, CDR3 DNA, CDR3 protein. A D gene is named only where the DNA matches it firmly. The size entry is marked missing in some rows and otherwise reads once, few, many or a size class.

NA	TRBV11-2	TRBJ2-7	16	NA	TGTGCCAGCAGCTCCCCTCGTGACAGAAACTCCTACGAGCAGTACTTC	CASSSPRDRNSYEQYF
NA	TRBV11-2	TRBJ2-1	14	NA	TGTGCCAGCAGCCCCACTAGCCTGGGCAATGAGCAGTTCTTC	CASSPTSLGNEQFF
NA	TRBV6-2/TRBV6-3	TRBJ2-1	16	TRBD2	TGTGCCAGCAGTTACCGGACTAGCGGAACCAACAATGAGCAGTTCTTC	CASSYRTSGTNNEQFF
NA	TRBV27	TRBJ1-6	16	TRBD1	TGTGCCAGCAGTCTACGGGACAGCTCCTATAATTCACCCCTCCACTTT	CASSLRDSSYNSPLHF
NA	TRBV18	TRBJ2-1	21	TRBD2	TGTGCCAGCTCACCAGGTCTTCTGCCACGACTAGCCGCGGGCCCCCACAATGAGCAGTTCTTC	CASSPGLLPRLAAGPHNEQFF
NA	TRBV30	TRBJ2-7	13	NA	TGTGCCTGGAGTGTTTCGATAGCTGGCGAGCAGTACTTC	CAWSVSIAGEQYF
NA	TRBV28	TRBJ2-7	16	NA	TGTGCCAGCGAACATGGACGCTGGGGAGCCTCCTACGAGCAGTACTTC	CASEHGRWGASYEQYF
NA	TRBV25-1	TRBJ2-7	14	NA	TGTGCCAGCAGTCGGGCGGGCTTCTCCTACGAGCAGTACTTC	CASSRAGFSYEQYF
NA	TRBV28	TRBJ2-7	13	NA	TGTGCCAGCAGTATACCGGGACACTACGAGCAGTACTTC	CASSIPGHYEQYF
once	TRBV6-5	TRBJ2-3	13	TRBD1	TGTGCCGGTCGGACAGGGGGCCCAGATACGCAGTATTTT	CAGRTGGPDTQYF
NA	TRBV7-2	TRBJ1-6	15	NA	TGTGCCAGCAGCCGTACGCAAAGCGGAGATTCACCCCTCCACTTT	CASSRTQSGDSPLHF
NA	TRBV19	TRBJ2-5	14	TRBD2	TGTGCCAGTACCGGGAGGGCCTTGGGGGAGACCCAGTACTTC	CASTGRALGETQYF
NA	TRBV7-2	TRBJ1-1	14	NA	TGTGCCAGCAGCTTAGTCACAGGGATCACTGAAGCTTTCTTT	CASSLVTGITEAFF
NA	TRBV11-2	TRBJ1-1	14	TRBD1	TGTGCCAGCACCCCCAGGACAGGGGGCACTGAAGCTTTCTTT	CASTPRTGGTEAFF
NA	TRBV2	TRBJ2-7	13	NA	TGTGCCAGCAGTACTCGGGGTTCCTACGAGCAGTACTTC	CASSTRGSYEQYF
NA	TRBV19	TRBJ2-2	14	TRBD1	TGTGCCACCCAGGGACAGGGGTACACCGGGGAGCTGTTTTTT	CATQGQGYTGELFF
few	TRBV4-1	TRBJ1-6	16	TRBD1	TGCGCCAGCAGCGCCGACGGGACAGCAAATAATTCACCCCTCCACTTT	CASSADGTANNSPLHF
NA	TRBV6-1	TRBJ2-7	15	NA	TGTGCCAGCAGTGAATTGGTGACAGATCCCTACGAGCAGTACTTC	CASSELVTDPYEQYF
NA	TRBV5-1	TRBJ2-1	16	NA	TGCGCCAGCAGCTTGTCGTCTAGCGTTTCTTTCAATGAGCAGTTCTTC	CASSLSSSVSFNEQFF
once	TRBV19	TRBJ2-7	16	NA	TGTGCCAGTAGTAAAACTCAGGTTTCGAGCTCCTACGAGCAGTACTTC	CASSKTQVSSSYEQYF
NA	TRBV19	TRBJ1-2	14	NA	TGTGCCAGTAGTATCGGCGTACAGGACTATGGCTACACCTTC	CASSIGVQDYGYTF
NA	TRBV3-1/TRBV3-2	TRBJ1-5	16	NA	TGTGCCAGCAGCCAAGATGGGGGGGGCTCGGTGGGGCCCCAGCATTTT	CASSQDGGGSVGPQHF
NA	TRBV24-1	TRBJ1-5	15	TRBD1	TGTGCCACCAGTGCCCGGGACAGGGGCAATCAGCCCCAGCATTTT	CATSARDRGNQPQHF
NA	TRBV10-1	TRBJ2-7	13	NA	TGCGCCAGCAGCAAGGGACTTGCCTACGAGCAGTACTTC	CASSKGLAYEQYF
NA	TRBV10-1	TRBJ1-3	15	NA	TGCGCCAGCAGTGAGTCCAGACCAGGGGCAAACACCATATATTTT	CASSESRPGANTIYF